This TCR beta chain was obtained from a study of identical twins. Study results and caveats: Modelling underestimated the level of out-of-frame TCR alpha sharing observed in monozygotic twins. There was an excess of low generation probability in the out-of-frame alpha sequences that twins shared.

After template switching added a universal primer site, the resulting cDNA carried unique molecular identifiers. From the 5' RACE reads, TCRdb called clonotypes with MiXCR, one entry per CDR3 protein. The table records about 210,000 distinct CDR3 sequences, about a tenth of them present only once. The ends were cut back, 3 bases at V and 3 bases at J, with 8 bases in the middle. Per germline, CDR1 SEHNR and CDR2 FQNEAQ (reference sequence). There are 13 residues in the CDR3. Turning to this clonotype: The target antigen is unknown.

Specimen: memory (CD45RO+) T cells sorted from blood. The genes are TRBV7-9 and TRBJ1-1, with D hard to call. The TCR sequence derives from a woman younger than 30 in good health. Written as DNA, the CDR3 is TGTGCCAGCAGCTTGAACACCGACACTGAAGCTTTCTTT. Its translation: CASSLNTDTEAFF.